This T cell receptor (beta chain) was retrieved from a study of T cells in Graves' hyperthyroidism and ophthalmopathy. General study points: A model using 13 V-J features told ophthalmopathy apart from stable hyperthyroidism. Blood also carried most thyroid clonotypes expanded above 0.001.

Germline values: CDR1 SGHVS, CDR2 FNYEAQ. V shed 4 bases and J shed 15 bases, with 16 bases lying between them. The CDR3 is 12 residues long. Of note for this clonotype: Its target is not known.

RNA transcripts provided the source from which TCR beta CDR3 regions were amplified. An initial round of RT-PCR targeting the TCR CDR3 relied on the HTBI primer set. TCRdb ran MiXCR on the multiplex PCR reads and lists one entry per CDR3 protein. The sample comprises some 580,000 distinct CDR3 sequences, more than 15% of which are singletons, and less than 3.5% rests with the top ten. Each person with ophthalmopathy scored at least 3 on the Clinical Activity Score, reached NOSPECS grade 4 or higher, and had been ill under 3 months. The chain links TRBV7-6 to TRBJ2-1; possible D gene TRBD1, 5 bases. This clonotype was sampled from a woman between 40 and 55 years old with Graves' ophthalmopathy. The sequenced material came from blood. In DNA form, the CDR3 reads TGTGCCAGCAGCTCCACTGGGGCTGCCCGGTTCTTC. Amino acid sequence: CASSSTGAARFF. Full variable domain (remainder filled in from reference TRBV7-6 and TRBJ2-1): GAGVSQSPRYKVTKRGQDVALRCDPISGHVSLYWYRQALGQGPEFLTYFNYEAQQDKSGLPNDRFSAERPEGSISTLTIQRTEQRDSAMYRCASSSTGAARFFGPGTRLTVL.